The T cell receptor beta chain under discussion was sequenced for a study of blood T cell repertoires in COVID-19. Study overall: Nucleic acid was either cDNA or gDNA, and it came from T cells, B-cell-depleted T cells, or PBMCs.

The CDR3 has 14 amino acids. Germline V gene data show CDR1 as MDHEN and CDR2 as SYDVKM. Trimming removed 7 bases at V and 2 bases at J, with 14 bases between. Data came from immunoSEQ multiplex PCR; TCRdb stores just in-frame clones and leaves some out. The sample consists of some 130,000 clones, less than 90% of them appearing once. Sequenced input: peripheral blood. The chain is built from TRBV28 and TRBJ1-1; TRBD1 might be the D (5 bases). The receptor's source is a man older than 75 with acute or convalescent COVID-19. CDR3 protein: CASTLRQTNTEAFF. The CDR3 nucleotides read TGTGCCAGCACCCTTAGACAGACCAACACTGAAGCTTTCTTT.